This T cell receptor (beta chain) is drawn from a study of T cell changes during pregnancy in multiple sclerosis (dated 2019 in TCRdb). Describing the broader study: Changes in the T cell repertoire over the course of pregnancy were examined in this study in women with multiple sclerosis.

Of note for this clone: The specificity of this receptor is unknown. One base away there is no much larger clone; base qualities are not given.

The library was generated by the immunoSEQ multiplex PCR assay. The table was pulled from immuneACCESS by TCRdb, which kept in-frame rearrangements only. Such tables lose some clones; where checked, under half of the loss comes from unresolved V genes, and the rest has no known cause. In this sample the table shows tens of thousands of clones, over 70% of which occur a single time. The top ten clonotypes cover over 4% of the sample. This receptor was obtained from a female donor in good health, enrolled as a control in a pregnancy study. The input for sequencing was peripheral blood, taken in the first trimester of pregnancy.

The DNA reads TGTGCCAGCAGTGAGAGGGTCAAAGGGGGTTTCGATGAGCAGTTCTTC. It translates as CASSERVKGGFDEQFF. The sequence links TRBV2 to TRBJ2-1; a tentative D call is TRBD1 (6 bases match). Taken from cysteine to phenylalanine, the CDR3 has 16 residues. The read is trimmed to its CDR3 DNA, 48 bases read in frame from base 1. According to the germline V gene, CDR1 reads SNHLY and CDR2 reads FYNNEI. Between the V and J ends, shortened by 3 bases and 8 bases respectively, the junction contains 20 bases.